This T cell receptor (beta chain) was sequenced in a study of blood T cell repertoires in COVID-19. For the study at large: PBMCs, B-cell-depleted T cells, or T cells provided the cDNA or gDNA that made up the material.

Source study methods: Estimation of nucleated cell counts relied on the amplification of reference gene primers. Sequencing was performed with immunoSEQ multiplex PCR; in TCRdb, only in-frame clones are kept and a portion is missing. D and trimming come from the DNA, and the V and J calls and clone size come from that table. The sample has 250,000 to 350,000 clones; around 86% are singletons. The material sequenced was peripheral blood. This sequence originates from a woman aged 40 to 50 who had recovered from COVID-19.

CDR3 sequence reads: CASRGPGQPYEQYF. DNA for the CDR3: TGTGCCAGCAGGGGGCCGGGACAGCCCTACGAGCAGTACTTC. The V call is TRBV5-4, the J call TRBJ2-7; 7 bases fit TRBD1. The CDR3 sequence is 14 residues long. Germline values: CDR1 SGHNT, CDR2 YYREEE (reference sequence). V trimming: 5 bases; J trimming: 2 bases; junction bases outside the gene matches: 7.